This entry concerns a single T cell receptor beta chain. V was clipped by 8 bases and J by 2 bases, with 11 bases between them. This CDR3 contains 12 residues. Per germline, CDR1 DFQATT and CDR2 SNEGSKA (reference sequence). Each CDR3 protein gets one entry after TCRdb re-called the RT-PCR reads with MiXCR. This table has hundreds of thousands of distinct CDR3 sequences, 14% appearing once. The TCR comes from a female donor in good health, serving as a healthy control. Sequenced material: memory CD4+ T cells from blood. This chain links TRBV20-1 with TRBJ2-3; D not resolved. CDR3 nucleotides: TGCAGTATGGCAGCAGACACAGATACGCAGTATTTT. Its translation is CSMAADTDTQYF.